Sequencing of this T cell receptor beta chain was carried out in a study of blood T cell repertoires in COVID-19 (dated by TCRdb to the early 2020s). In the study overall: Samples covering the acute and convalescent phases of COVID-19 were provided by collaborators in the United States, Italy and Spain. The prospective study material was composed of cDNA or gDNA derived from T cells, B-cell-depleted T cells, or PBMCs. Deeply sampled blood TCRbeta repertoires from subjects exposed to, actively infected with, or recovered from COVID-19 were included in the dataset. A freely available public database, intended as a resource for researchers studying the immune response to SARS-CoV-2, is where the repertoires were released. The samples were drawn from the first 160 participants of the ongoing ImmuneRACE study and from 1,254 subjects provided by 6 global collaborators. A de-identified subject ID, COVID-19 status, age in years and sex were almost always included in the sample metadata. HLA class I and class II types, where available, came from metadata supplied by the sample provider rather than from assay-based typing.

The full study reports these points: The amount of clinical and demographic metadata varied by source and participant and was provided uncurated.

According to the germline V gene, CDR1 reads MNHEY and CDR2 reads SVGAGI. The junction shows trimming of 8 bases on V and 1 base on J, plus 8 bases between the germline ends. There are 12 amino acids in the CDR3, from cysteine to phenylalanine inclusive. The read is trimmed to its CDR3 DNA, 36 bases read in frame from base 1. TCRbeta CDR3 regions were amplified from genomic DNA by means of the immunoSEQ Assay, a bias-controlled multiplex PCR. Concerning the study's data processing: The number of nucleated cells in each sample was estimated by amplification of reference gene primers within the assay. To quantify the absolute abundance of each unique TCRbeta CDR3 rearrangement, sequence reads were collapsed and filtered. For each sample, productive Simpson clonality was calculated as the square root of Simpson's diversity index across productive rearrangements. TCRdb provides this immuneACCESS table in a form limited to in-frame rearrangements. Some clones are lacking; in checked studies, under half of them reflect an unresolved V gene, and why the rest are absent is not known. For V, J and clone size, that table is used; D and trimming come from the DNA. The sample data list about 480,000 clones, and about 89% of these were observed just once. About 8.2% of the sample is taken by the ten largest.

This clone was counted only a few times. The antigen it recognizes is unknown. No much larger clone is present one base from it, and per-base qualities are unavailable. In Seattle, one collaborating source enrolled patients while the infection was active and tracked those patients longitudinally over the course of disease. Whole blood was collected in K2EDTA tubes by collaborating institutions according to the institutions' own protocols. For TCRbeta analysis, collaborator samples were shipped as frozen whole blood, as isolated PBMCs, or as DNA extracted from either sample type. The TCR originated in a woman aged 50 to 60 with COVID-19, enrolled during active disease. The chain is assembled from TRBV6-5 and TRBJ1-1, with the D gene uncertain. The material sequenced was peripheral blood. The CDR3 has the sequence CASEASNTEAFF. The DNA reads TGTGCCAGCGAGGCGTCGAACACTGAAGCTTTCTTT.